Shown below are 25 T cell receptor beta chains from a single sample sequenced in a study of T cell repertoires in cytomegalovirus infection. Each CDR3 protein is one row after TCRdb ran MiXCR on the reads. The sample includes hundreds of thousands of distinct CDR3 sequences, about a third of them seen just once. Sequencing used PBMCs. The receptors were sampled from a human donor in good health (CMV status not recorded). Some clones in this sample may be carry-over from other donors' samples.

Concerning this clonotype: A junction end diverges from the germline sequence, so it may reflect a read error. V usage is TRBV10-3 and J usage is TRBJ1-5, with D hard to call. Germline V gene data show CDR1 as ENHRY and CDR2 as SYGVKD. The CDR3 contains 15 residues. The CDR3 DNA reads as TGTGCCATCAGTGAGTCAGACGGACGCAATCCGCCCCAGCATTTT. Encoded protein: CAISESDGRNPPQHF.

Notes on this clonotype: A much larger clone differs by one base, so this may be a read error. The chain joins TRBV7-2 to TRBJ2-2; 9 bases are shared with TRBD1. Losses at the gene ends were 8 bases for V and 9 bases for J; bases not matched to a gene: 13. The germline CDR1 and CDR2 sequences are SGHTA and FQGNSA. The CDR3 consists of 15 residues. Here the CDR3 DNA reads TGTGCCAGCCGCTCTAAAGGGACAGGGTGGAGGGAGCTGTTTTTT. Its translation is CASRSKGTGWRELFF.

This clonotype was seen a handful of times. The CDR3 spells CASSLAAGTSGTSVQYF. The CDR3 DNA sequence: TGTGCCAGCAGTCTTGCCGCTGGGACTAGCGGGACCTCGGTGCAGTACTTC. The chain uses TRBV27 and TRBJ2-7; 13 bases fit TRBD2. J lost 9 bases, V lost 5 bases, and 16 bases had no gene match. CDR1 and CDR2 from the germline V gene are MNHEY and SMNVEV (reference sequence). The CDR3 runs 17 residues.

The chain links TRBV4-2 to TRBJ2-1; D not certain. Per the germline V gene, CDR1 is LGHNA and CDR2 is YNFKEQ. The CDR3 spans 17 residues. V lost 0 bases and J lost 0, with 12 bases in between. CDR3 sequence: CASSQDDGEGSYNEQFF. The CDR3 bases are TGTGCCAGCAGCCAAGACGATGGGGAAGGCTCCTACAATGAGCAGTTCTTC.

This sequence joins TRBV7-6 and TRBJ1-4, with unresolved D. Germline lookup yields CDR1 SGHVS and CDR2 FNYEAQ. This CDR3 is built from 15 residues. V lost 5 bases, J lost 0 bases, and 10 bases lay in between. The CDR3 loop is CASSREQSTNEKLFF. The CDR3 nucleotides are TGTGCCAGCAGCCGCGAACAGTCAACTAATGAAAAACTGTTTTTT.

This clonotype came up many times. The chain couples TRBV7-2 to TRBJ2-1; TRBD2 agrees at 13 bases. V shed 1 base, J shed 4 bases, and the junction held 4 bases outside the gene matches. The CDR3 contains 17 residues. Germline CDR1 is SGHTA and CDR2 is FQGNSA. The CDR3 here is CASSLGGLAGLYNEQFF. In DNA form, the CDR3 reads TGTGCCAGCAGCTTAGGGGGACTAGCGGGACTGTACAATGAGCAGTTCTTC.

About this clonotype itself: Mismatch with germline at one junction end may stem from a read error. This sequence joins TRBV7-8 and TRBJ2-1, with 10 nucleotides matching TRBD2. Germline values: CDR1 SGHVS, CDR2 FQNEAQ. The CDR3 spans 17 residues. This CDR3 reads CASSLAGVPDLSNEQFF. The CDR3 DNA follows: TGTGCCAGCAGCCTAGCGGGGGTTCCGGACCTGTCCAATGAGCAGTTCTTC.

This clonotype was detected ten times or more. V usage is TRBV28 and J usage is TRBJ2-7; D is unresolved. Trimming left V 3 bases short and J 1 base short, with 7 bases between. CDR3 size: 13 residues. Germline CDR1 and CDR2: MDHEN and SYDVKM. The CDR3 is CASSLSQSYEQYF. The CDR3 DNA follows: TGTGCCAGCAGTTTGTCACAGTCCTACGAGCAGTACTTC.

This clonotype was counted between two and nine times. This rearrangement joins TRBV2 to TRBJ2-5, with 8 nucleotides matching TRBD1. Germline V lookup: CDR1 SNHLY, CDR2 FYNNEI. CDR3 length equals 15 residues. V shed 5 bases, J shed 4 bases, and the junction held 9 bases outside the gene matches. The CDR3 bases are TGTGCCAGCAGTAAACTGGACAGGGTCGGAGAGACCCAGTACTTC. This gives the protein CASSKLDRVGETQYF. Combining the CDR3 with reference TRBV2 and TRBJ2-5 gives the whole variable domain EPEVTQTPSHQVTQMGQEVILRCVPISNHLYFYWYRQILGQKVEFLVSFYNNEISEKSEIFDDQFSVERPDGSNFTLKIRSTKLEDSAMYFCASSKLDRVGETQYFGPGTRLLVL.

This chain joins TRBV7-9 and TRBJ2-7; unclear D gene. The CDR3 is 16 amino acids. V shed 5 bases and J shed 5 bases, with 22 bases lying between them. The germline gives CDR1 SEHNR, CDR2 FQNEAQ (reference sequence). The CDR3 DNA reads TGTGCCAGCAGCCCCACGAGTTGGTCGGTAGAGGACGAGCAGTACTTC. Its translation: CASSPTSWSVEDEQYF.

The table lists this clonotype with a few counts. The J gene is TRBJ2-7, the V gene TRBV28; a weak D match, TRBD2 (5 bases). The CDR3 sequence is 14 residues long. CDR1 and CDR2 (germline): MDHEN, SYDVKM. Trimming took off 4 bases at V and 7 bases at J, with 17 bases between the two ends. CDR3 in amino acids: CASSSQVAQREQYF. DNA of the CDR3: TGTGCCAGCAGTTCCCAGGTAGCGCAGAGGGAGCAGTACTTC.

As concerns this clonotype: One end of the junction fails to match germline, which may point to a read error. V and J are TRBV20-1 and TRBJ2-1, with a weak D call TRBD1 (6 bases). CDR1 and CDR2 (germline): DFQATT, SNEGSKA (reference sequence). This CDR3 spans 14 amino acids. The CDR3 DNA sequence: TGCAGTGTCGTAATGGGGGCCAAGGACAACGAGCAGTTCTTC. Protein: CSVVMGAKDNEQFF.

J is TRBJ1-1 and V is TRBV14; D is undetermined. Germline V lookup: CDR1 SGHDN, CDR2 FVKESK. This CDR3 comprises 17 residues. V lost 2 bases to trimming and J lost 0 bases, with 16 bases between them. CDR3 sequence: CASSQIDGPNMNTEAFF. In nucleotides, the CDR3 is TGTGCCAGCAGCCAAATTGACGGGCCCAATATGAACACTGAAGCTTTCTTT.

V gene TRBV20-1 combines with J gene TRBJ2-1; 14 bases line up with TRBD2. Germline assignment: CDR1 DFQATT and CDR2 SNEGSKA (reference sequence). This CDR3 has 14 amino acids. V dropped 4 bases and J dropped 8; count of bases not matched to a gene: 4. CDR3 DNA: TGCAGTGCTACCGGGACTAGCGGGAGCCATGAGCAGTTCTTC. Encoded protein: CSATGTSGSHEQFF.

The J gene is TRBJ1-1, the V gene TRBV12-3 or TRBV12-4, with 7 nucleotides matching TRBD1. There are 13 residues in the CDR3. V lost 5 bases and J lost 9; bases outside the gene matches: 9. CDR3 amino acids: CASSPATGRKAFF. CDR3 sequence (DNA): TGTGCCAGCAGTCCCGCGACAGGGCGGAAAGCTTTCTTT.

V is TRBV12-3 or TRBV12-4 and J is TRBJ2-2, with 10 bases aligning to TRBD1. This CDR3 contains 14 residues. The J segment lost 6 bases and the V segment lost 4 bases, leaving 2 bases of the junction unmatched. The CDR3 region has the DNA TGTGCCAGCAGTTACGGACAGGGGGCCGGGGAGCTGTTTTTT. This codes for CASSYGQGAGELFF.

CDR3 coding DNA: TGTGCCAGCAGCTTTATAACTAGCAGGGTCGTTGAGCAGTTCTTC. This codes for CASSFITSRVVEQFF. The gene calls are TRBV11-2 and TRBJ2-1, with D perhaps TRBD2 (6 bases). CDR3 size: 15 residues. Trimming left V 3 bases short and J 9 bases short, with 18 bases between. The germline V gene has CDR1 SGHAT and CDR2 FQNNGV.

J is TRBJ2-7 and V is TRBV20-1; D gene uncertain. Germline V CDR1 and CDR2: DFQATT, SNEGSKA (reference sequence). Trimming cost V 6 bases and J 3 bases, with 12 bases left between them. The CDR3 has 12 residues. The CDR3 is CSAQGRSYEQYF. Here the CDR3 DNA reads TGCAGTGCACAAGGCAGGAGCTACGAGCAGTACTTC.

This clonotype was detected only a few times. In DNA form, the CDR3 reads TGTGCCAGCAGCTTAGGGGTAGCCAAAAACATTCAGTACTTC. It is translated as CASSLGVAKNIQYF. The genes are TRBV7-8 and TRBJ2-4; no firm D call. The germline V and J ends were trimmed by 1 base and 0 bases, with 4 bases remaining between them. This CDR3 has 14 amino acids. Per the germline V gene, CDR1 is SGHVS and CDR2 is FQNEAQ.

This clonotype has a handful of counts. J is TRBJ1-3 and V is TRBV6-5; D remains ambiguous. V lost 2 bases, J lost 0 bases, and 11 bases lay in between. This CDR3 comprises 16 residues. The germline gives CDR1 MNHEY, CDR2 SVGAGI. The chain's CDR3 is CASSYRHGLSGNTIYF. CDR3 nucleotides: TGTGCCAGCAGTTACCGACACGGCCTCTCTGGAAACACCATATATTTT.

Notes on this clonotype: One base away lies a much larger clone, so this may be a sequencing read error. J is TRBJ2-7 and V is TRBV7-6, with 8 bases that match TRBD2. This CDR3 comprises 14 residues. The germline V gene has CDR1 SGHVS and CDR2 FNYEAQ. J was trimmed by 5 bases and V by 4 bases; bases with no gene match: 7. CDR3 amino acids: CASSSGTRSHEQYF. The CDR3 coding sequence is TGTGCCAGCAGCTCCGGGACTAGGTCCCACGAGCAGTACTTC.

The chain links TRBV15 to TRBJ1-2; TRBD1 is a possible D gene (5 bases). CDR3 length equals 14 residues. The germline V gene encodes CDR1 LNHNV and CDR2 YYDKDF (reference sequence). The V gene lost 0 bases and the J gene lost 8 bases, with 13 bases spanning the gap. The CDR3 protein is CATSRDRGVWGYTF. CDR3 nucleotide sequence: TGTGCCACCAGCAGAGATCGGGGGGTTTGGGGCTACACCTTC. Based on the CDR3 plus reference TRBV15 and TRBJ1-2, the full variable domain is DAMVIQNPRYQVTQFGKPVTLSCSQTLNHNVMYWYQQKSSQAPKLLFHYYDKDFNNEADTPDNFQSRRPNTSFCFLDIRSPGLGDTAMYLCATSRDRGVWGYTFGSGTRLTVV.

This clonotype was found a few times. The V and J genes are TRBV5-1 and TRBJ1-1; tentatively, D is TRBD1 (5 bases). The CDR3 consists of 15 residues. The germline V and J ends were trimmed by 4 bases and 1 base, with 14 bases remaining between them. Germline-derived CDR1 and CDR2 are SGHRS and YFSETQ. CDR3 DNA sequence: TGCGCCAGCAGCCCGAGGACTCAGGGGAACACTGAAGCTTTCTTT. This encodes CASSPRTQGNTEAFF. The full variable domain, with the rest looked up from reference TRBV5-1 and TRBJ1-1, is KAGVTQTPRYLIKTRGQQVTLSCSPISGHRSVSWYQQTPGQGLQFLFEYFSETQRNKGNFPGRFSGRQFSNSRSEMNVSTLELGDSALYLCASSPRTQGNTEAFFGQGTRLTVV.

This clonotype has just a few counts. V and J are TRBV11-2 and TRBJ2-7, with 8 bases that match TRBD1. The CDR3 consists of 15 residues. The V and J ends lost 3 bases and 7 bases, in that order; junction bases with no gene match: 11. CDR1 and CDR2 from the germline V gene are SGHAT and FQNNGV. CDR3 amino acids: CASSFRDRILWEQYF. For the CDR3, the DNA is TGTGCCAGCAGCTTCCGGGACAGGATTCTGTGGGAGCAGTACTTC.

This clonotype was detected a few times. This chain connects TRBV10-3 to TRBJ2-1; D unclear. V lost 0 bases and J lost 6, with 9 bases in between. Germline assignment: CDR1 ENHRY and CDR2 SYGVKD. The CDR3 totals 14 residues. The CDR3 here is CAISESPGVNEQFF. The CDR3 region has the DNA TGTGCCATCAGTGAGTCGCCGGGTGTCAATGAGCAGTTCTTC.